This T cell receptor beta chain stems from a study of human T cells and chemical hapten exposure. Study as a whole: Diphenylcyclopropenone doses were given weekly to the scalps of patients across the approximately 24-week study.

Study observations and caveats: Counts of expanded TCRs at PT1 were positively correlated with patch test score.

TCRdb ran MiXCR on the RACE reads and lists one entry per CDR3 protein. The data show roughly 140,000 distinct CDR3 sequences, about an eighth seen once. The CDR3 covers 14 residues. V shed 7 bases and J shed 1 base, with 13 bases lying between them. Germline V gene sequence: CDR1 MDHEN, CDR2 SYDVKM. Time point: patch test 2, 6 weeks after DPC sensitization. The treatment was: therapeutic diphenylcyclopropenone sensitization with weekly scalp DPC. Only after blood had been drawn was each patch test applied. In its sample, this clonotype was seen a few times. Its antigen is currently unknown. Here the sequenced sample was whole blood, taken in connection with sensitization to the hapten diphenylcyclopropenone (DPC). The rearrangement links TRBV28 to TRBJ2-5; D might be TRBD2 (5 bases). This receptor was identified in a woman aged 45-65 years with alopecia areata. Some clones in this sample may be carry-over from other donors' samples. The CDR3 region has the DNA TGTGCCAGCACCAAAGGACTCGTCCAAGAGACCCAGTACTTC. This translates into CASTKGLVQETQYF. The variable domain in full, with the rest retrieved from reference TRBV28 and TRBJ2-5, is DVKVTQSSRYLVKRTGEKVFLECVQDMDHENMFWYRQDPGLGLRLIYFSYDVKMKEKGDIPEGYSVSREKKERFSLILESASTNQTSMYLCASTKGLVQETQYFGPGTRLLVL.